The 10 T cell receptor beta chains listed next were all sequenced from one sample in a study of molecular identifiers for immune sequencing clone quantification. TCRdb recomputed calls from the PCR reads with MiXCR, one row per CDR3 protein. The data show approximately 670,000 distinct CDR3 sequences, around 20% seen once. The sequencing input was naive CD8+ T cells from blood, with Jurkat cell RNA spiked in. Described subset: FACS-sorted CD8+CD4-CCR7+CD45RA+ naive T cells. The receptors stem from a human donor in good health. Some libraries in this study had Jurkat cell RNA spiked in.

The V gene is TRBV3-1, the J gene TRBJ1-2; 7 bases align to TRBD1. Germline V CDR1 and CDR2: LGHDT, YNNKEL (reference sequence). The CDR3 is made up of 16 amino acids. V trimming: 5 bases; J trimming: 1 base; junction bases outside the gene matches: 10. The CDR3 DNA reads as TGTGCCAGCAGCGACACAGGGGACTCCCTTAACTATGGCTACACCTTC. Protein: CASSDTGDSLNYGYTF. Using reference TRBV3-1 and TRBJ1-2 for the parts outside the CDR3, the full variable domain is DTAVSQTPKYLVTQMGNDKSIKCEQNLGHDTMYWYKQDSKKFLKIMFSYNNKELIINETVPNRFSPKSPDKAHLNLHINSLELGDSAVYFCASSDTGDSLNYGYTFGSGTRLTVV.

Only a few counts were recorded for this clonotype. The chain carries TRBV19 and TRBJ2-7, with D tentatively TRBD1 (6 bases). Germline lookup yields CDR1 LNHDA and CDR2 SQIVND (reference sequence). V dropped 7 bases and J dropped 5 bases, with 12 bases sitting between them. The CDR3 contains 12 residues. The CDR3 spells CASTTGSHEQYF. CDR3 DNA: TGTGCCAGTACAACAGGGTCCCACGAGCAGTACTTC.

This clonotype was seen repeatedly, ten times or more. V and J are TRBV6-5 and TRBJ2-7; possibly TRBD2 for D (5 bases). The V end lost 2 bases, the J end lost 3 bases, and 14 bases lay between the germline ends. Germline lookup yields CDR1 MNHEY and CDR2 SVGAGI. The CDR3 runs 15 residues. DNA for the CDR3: TGTGCCAGCAGTTACCTTCCAGCGGATAACTACGAGCAGTACTTC. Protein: CASSYLPADNYEQYF.

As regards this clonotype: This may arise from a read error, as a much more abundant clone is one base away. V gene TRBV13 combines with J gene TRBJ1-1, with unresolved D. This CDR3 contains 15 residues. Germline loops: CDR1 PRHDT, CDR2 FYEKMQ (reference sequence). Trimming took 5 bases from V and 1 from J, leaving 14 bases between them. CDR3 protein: CASSPSTGRNTEAFF. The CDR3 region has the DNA TGTGCCAGCAGCCCTTCCACCGGCCGGAACACTGAAGCTTTCTTT.

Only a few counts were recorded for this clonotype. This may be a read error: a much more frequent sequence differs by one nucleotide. This chain's CDR3 is CASSLEWGGRADTQHF. In nucleotides, the CDR3 is TGTGCCAGCAGCTTGGAGTGGGGGGGCCGGGCAGATACGCAGCATTTT. This chain links TRBV5-6 with TRBJ2-3; TRBD1 is a possible D gene (6 bases). TRBJ1-5 matches the DNA end more closely, so the J call is doubtful. This CDR3 region has 16 residues. CDR1 and CDR2 from the germline V gene are SGHDT and YYEEEE.

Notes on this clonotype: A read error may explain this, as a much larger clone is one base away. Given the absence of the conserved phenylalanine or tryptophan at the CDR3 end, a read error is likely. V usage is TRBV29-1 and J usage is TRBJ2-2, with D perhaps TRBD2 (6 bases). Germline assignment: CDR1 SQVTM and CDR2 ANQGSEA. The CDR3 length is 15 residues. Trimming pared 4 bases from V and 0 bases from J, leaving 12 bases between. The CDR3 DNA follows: TGCAGCGTTGTCCCCGGGAGCACGAACACCGGGGAGCTGTTTTCT. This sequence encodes CSVVPGSTNTGELFS.

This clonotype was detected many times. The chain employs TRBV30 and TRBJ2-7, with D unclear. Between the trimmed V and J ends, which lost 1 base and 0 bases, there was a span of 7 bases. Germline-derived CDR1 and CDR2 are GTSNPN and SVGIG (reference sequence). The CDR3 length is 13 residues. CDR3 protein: CAWSGYSSYEQYF. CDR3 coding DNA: TGTGCCTGGAGTGGGTATAGCTCCTACGAGCAGTACTTC.

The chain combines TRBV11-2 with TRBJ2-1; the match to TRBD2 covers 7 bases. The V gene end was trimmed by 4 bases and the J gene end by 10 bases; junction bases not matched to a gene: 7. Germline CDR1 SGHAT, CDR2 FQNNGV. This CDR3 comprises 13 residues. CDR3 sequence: CASSSRLAEEQFF. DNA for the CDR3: TGTGCCAGCAGCTCCCGACTAGCAGAGGAGCAGTTCTTC. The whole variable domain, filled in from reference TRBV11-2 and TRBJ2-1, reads EAGVAQSPRYKIIEKRQSVAFWCNPISGHATLYWYQQILGQGPKLLIQFQNNGVVDDSQLPKDRFSAERLKGVDSTLKIQPAKLEDSAVYLCASSSRLAEEQFFGPGTRLTVL.

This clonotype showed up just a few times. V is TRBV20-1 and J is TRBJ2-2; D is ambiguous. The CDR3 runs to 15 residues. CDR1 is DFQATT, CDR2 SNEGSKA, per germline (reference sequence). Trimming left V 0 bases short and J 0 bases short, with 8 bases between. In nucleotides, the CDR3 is TGCAGTGCTAGAGATGGGCATTCGAACACCGGGGAGCTGTTTTTT. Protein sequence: CSARDGHSNTGELFF.

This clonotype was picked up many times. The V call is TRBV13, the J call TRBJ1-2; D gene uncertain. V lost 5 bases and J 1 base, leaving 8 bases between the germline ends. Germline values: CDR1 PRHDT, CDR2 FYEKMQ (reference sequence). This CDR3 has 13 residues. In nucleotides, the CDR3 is TGTGCCAGCAGCACCCAAATTAACTATGGCTACACCTTC. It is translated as CASSTQINYGYTF. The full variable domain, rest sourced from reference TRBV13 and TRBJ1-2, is AAGVIQSPRHLIKEKRETATLKCYPIPRHDTVYWYQQGPGQDPQFLISFYEKMQSDKGSIPDRFSAQQFSDYHSELNMSSLELGDSALYFCASSTQINYGYTFGSGTRLTVV.